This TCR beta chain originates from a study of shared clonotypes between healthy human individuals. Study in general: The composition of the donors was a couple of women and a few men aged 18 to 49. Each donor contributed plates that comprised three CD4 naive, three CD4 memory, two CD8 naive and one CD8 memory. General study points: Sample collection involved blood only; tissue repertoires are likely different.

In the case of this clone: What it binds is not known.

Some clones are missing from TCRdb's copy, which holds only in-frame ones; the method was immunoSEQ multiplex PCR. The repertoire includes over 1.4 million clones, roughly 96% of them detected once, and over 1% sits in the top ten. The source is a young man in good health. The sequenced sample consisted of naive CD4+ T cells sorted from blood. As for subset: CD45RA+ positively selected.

CDR3 DNA: TGTGCCAGCAGTTCGGGACTAGTAGTGAATGAGCAGTTCTTC. Protein sequence: CASSSGLVVNEQFF. The chain couples TRBV28 to TRBJ2-1; 8 bases are shared with TRBD2. V shed 4 bases and J 7 bases; nucleotides not matched to a gene: 6. The germline V gene encodes CDR1 MDHEN and CDR2 SYDVKM. This CDR3 has 14 amino acids.